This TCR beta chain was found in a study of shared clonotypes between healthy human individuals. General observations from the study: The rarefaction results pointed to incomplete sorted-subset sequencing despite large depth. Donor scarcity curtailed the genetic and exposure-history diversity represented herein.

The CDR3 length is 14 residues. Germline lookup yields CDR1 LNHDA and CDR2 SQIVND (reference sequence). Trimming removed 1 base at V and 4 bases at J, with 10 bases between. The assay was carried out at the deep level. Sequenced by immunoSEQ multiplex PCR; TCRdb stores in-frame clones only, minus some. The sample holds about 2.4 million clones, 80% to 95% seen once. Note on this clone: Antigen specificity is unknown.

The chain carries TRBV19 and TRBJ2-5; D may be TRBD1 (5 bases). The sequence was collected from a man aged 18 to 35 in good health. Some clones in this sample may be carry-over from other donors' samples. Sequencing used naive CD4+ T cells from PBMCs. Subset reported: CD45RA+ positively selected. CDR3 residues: CASSIGSGLETQYF. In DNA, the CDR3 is TGTGCCAGTAGTATAGGTTCAGGGTTAGAGACCCAGTACTTC.